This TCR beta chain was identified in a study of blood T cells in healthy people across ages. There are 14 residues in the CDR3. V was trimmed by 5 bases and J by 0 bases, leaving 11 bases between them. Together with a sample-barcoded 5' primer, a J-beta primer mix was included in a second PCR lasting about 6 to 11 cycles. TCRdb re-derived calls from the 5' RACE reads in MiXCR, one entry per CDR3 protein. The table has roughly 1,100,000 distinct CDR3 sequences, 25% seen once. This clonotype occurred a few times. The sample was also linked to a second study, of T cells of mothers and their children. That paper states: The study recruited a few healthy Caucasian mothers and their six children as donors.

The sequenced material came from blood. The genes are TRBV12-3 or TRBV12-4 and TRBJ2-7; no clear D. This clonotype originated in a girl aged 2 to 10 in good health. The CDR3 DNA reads TGTGCCAGCAGTCACCCCCTCAGCTCCTACGAGCAGTACTTC. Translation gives CASSHPLSSYEQYF.